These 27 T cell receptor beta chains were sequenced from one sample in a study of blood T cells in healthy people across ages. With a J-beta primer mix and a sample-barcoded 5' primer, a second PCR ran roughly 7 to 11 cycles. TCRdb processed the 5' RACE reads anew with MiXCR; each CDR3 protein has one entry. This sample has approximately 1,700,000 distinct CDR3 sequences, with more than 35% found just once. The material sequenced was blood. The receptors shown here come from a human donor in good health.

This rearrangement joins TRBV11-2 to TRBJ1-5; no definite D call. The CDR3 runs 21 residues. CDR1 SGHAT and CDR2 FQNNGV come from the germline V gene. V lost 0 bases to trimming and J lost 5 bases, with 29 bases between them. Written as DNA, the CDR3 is TGTGCCAGCAGCTTAGAGGCCCCCCGACTGGGGAGGGTAAGGGTCCATCAGCCCCAGCATTTT. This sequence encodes CASSLEAPRLGRVRVHQPQHF. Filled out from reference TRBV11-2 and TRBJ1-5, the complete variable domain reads EAGVAQSPRYKIIEKRQSVAFWCNPISGHATLYWYQQILGQGPKLLIQFQNNGVVDDSQLPKDRFSAERLKGVDSTLKIQPAKLEDSAVYLCASSLEAPRLGRVRVHQPQHFGDGTRLSIL.

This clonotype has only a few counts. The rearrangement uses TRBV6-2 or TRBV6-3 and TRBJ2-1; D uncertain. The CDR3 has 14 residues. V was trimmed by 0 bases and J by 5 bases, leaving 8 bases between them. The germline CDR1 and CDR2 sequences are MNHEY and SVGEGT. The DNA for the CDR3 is TGTGCCAGCAGTTACTCGCCTAGACACAATGAGCAGTTCTTC. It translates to CASSYSPRHNEQFF.

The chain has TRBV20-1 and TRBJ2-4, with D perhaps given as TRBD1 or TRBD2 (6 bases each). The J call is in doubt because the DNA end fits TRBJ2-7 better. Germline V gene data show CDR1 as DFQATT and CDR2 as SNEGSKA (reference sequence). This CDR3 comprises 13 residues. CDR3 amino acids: CSASGGQTYEQYF. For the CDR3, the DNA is TGCAGTGCTAGCGGGGGCCAAACCTACGAGCAGTACTTC.

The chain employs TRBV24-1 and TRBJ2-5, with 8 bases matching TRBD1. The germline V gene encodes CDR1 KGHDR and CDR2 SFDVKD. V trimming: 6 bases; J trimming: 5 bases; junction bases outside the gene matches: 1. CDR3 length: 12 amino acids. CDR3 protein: CATSWTGETQYF. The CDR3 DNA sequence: TGTGCCACCAGTTGGACAGGGGAGACCCAGTACTTC.

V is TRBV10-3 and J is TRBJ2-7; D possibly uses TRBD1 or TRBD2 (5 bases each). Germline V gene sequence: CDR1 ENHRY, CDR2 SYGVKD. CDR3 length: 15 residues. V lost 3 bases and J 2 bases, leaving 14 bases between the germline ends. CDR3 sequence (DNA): TGTGCCATCAGTGAAGGGGACCCTCCAACCTACGAGCAGTACTTC. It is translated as CAISEGDPPTYEQYF.

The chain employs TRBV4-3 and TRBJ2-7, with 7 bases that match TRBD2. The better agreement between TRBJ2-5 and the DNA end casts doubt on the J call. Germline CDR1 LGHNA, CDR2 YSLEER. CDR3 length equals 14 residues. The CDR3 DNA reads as TGCGCCAGCAGCCAAGCGACTAGCTTTGAGACCCAGTACTTC. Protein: CASSQATSFETQYF.

This chain's CDR3 is CASSPPGLDTGELFF. DNA for the CDR3: TGCGCCAGCAGCCCCCCGGGCCTGGACACCGGGGAGCTGTTTTTT. The chain couples TRBV4-3 to TRBJ2-2, with D unresolved. Germline lookup yields CDR1 LGHNA and CDR2 YSLEER. V was trimmed by 4 bases and J by 3 bases, leaving 12 bases between them. The CDR3 has 15 amino acids.

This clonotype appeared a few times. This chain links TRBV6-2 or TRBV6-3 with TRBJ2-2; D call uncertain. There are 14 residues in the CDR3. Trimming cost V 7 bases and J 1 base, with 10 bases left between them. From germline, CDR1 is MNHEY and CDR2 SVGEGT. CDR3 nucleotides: TGTGCCAGCACTCCAGGAAGGAACACCGGGGAGCTGTTTTTT. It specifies CASTPGRNTGELFF.

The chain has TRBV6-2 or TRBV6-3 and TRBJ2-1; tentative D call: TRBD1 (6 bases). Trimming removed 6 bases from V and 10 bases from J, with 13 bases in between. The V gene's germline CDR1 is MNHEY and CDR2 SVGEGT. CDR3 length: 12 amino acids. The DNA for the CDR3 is TGTGCCAGCAGCCCCAGGGGTGAGGAGCAGTTCTTC. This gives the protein CASSPRGEEQFF.

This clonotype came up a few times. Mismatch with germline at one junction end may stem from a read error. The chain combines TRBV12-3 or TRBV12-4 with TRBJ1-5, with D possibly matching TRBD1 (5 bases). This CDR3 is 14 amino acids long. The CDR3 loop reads CANSFSGVGQPQHF. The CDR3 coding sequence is TGTGCCAACAGTTTTTCGGGGGTGGGACAGCCCCAGCATTTT.

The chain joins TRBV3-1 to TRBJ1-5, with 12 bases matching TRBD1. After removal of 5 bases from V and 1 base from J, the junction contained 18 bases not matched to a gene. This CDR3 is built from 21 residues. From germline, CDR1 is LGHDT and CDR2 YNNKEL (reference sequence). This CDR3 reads CASSSYSSRDRGLGSNQPQHF. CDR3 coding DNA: TGTGCCAGCAGCTCTTACTCCTCTCGGGACAGGGGGCTCGGGAGCAATCAGCCCCAGCATTTT.

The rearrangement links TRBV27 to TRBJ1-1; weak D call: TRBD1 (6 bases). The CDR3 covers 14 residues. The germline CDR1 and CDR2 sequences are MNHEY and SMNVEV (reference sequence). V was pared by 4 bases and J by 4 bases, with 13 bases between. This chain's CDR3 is CASSWGGLGTEAFF. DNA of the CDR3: TGTGCCAGCAGTTGGGGGGGGCTTGGCACTGAAGCTTTCTTT.

The CDR3 nucleotides read TGCAGTGCAACCCGCAGGCAGCGGTCGGGAGGCTACACCTTC. This encodes CSATRRQRSGGYTF. The rearrangement uses TRBV20-1 and TRBJ1-2, with D uncertain. The CDR3 is made up of 14 amino acids. V was cut by 6 bases and J by 8 bases, with 22 bases left in between. CDR1 DFQATT and CDR2 SNEGSKA come from the germline V gene (reference sequence).

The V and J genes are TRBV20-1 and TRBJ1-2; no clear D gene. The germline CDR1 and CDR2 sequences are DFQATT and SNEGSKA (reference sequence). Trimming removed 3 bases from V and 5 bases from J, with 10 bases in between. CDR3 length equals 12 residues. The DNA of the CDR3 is TGCAGTGCTAGGACGACTGTATATGGCTACACCTTC. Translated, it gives CSARTTVYGYTF.

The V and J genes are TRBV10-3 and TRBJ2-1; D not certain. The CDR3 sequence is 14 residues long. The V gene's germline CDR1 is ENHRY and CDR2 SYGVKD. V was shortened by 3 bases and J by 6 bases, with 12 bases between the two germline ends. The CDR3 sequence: CAISDVQWCNEQFF. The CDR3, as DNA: TGTGCCATCAGTGACGTCCAGTGGTGCAATGAGCAGTTCTTC.

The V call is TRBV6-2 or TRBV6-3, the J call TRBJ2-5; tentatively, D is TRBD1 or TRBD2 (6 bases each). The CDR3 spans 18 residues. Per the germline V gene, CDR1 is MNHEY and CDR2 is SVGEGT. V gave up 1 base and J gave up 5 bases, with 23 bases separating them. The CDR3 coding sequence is TGTGCCAGCAGTTACTTAGCCGAACTAGCAGGGGTGCCGGAGACCCAGTACTTC. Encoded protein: CASSYLAELAGVPETQYF.

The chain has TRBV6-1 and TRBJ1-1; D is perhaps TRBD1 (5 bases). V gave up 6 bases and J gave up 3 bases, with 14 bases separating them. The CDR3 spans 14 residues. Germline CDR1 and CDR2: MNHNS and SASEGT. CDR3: CASRFRQYDTEAFF. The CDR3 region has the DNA TGTGCCAGCAGGTTCCGACAGTACGACACTGAAGCTTTCTTT.

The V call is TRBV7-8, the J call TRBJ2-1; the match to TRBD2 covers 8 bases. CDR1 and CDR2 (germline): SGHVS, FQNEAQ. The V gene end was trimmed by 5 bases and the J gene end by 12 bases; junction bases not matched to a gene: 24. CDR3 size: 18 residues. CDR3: CASSLGVGRTSPLRGQFF. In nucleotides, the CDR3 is TGTGCCAGCAGCCTAGGGGTAGGCAGGACTAGCCCCCTCAGAGGGCAGTTCTTC.

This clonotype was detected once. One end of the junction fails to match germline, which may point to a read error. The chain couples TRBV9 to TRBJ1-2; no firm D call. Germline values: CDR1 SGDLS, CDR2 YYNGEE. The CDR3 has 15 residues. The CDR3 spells CVSSVVDGSNYGYTF. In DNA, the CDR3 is TGTGTCAGCAGCGTAGTGGACGGCTCTAACTATGGCTACACCTTC.

In nucleotides, the CDR3 is TGTGCCAGCAGCTTAGCGTCGGGGGAGTTCAACGAGCAGTACTTC. Its protein is CASSLASGEFNEQYF. The chain links TRBV7-9 to TRBJ2-7; D possibly corresponds to TRBD2 (6 bases). There are 15 residues in the CDR3. Trimming removed 0 bases from V and 5 bases from J, with 14 bases in between. Germline V gives CDR1 SEHNR, CDR2 FQNEAQ (reference sequence).

The CDR3 DNA is TGTGCCAGCAGCTTAATGACCCTATCAGTCTATACGCAGTATTTT. Translated: CASSLMTLSVYTQYF. The V and J genes are TRBV7-9 and TRBJ2-3, with D hard to call. This CDR3 has 15 amino acids. Germline V CDR1 and CDR2: SEHNR, FQNEAQ (reference sequence). Trimming pared 2 bases from V and 7 bases from J, leaving 16 bases between.

The CDR3 bases are TGTGCCAGCTCACACGGGGCGGACAGGCCCTACGAGCAGTACTTC. Protein: CASSHGADRPYEQYF. The chain recombines TRBV18 with TRBJ2-7; 7 bases fit TRBD1. The CDR3 spans 15 residues. J lost 2 bases, V lost 4 bases, and 8 bases had no gene match. Per the germline V gene, CDR1 is KGHSH and CDR2 is LQKENI.

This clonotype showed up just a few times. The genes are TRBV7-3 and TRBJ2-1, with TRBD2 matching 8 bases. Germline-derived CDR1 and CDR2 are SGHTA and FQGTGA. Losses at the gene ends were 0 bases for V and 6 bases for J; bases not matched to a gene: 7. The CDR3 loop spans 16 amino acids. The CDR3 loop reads CASSLTLTSAFNEQFF. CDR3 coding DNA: TGTGCCAGCAGCTTAACACTGACTAGCGCTTTCAATGAGCAGTTCTTC.

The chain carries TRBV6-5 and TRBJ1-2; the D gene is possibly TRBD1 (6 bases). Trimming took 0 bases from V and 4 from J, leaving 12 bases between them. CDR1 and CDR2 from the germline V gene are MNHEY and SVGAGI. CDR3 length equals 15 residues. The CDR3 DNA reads TGTGCCAGCAGTTACTCGATGTTAGGGGGCTATGGCTACACCTTC. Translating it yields CASSYSMLGGYGYTF.

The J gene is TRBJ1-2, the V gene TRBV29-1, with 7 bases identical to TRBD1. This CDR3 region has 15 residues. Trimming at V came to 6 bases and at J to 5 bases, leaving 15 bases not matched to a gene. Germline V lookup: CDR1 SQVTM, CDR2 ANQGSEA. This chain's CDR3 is CSVSGGQVETYGYTF. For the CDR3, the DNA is TGCAGCGTCTCCGGCGGACAGGTCGAGACATATGGCTACACCTTC.

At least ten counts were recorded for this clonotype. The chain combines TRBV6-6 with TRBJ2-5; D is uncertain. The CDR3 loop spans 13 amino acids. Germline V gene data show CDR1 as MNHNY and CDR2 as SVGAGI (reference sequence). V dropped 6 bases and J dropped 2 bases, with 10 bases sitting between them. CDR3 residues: CASSYRVQETQYF. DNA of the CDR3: TGTGCCAGCAGCTACCGGGTGCAAGAGACCCAGTACTTC.

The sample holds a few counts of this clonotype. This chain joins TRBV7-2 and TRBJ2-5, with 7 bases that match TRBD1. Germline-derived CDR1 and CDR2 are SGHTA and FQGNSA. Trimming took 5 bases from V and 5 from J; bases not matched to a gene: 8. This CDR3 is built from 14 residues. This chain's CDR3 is CASSNGQARETQYF. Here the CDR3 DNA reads TGTGCCAGCAGCAACGGACAGGCGAGGGAGACCCAGTACTTC.